The 24 T cell receptor beta chains reported below all come from one sample, sequenced in a study of blood T cell repertoires in COVID-19. Assay: immunoSEQ multiplex PCR; the TCRdb copy retains only in-frame clones and omits some. The top ten clones hold 20% to 30% of a sample with 85,000 to 95,000 clones, roughly 88% of them seen once. Sequences were obtained from peripheral blood. The receptors here all came from a human donor in a cohort sampled during active COVID-19.

The rearrangement joins TRBV14 to TRBJ2-1; 8 bases align to TRBD2. In germline, CDR1 is SGHDN, CDR2 FVKESK. CDR3 length: 15 residues. Trimming took 0 bases from V and 9 from J; bases not matched to a gene: 7. The CDR3 region is CASSQDGGRFGEQFF. The CDR3 nucleotides read TGTGCCAGCAGCCAAGACGGCGGGAGGTTTGGTGAGCAGTTCTTC.

The V gene is TRBV3-1 (or the pseudogene TRBV3-2), the J gene TRBJ2-5, with TRBD2 matching over 8 bases. Germline trimming cut 0 bases from V and 3 bases from J; bases unmatched to any gene: 3. This CDR3 has 15 residues. From germline, CDR1 is LGHDT and CDR2 YNNKEL (reference sequence). The CDR3 nucleotides read TGTGCCAGCAGCCAAGATCCGGGGGGGAAAGAGACCCAGTACTTC. Protein sequence: CASSQDPGGKETQYF.

For the CDR3, the DNA is TGTGCCAGCATCGCCCCCACCTACAGGGAGGGACCAACTAATGAAAAACTGTTTTTT. Its protein product is CASIAPTYREGPTNEKLFF. The chain joins TRBV28 to TRBJ1-4, with D perhaps matching TRBD1 (6 bases). CDR1 and CDR2 (germline): MDHEN, SYDVKM. The V end lost 7 bases, the J end lost 0 bases, and 24 bases lay between the germline ends. The CDR3 totals 19 residues.

The chain couples TRBV18 to TRBJ2-2, with D possibly being TRBD1 (5 bases). The CDR3 length is 16 residues. CDR1 and CDR2 from the germline V gene are KGHSH and LQKENI. Deletions cut 3 bases from V and 0 bases from J, with 11 bases between. The DNA for the CDR3 is TGTGCCAGCTCACCGTCAAGACAGTCGAACACCGGGGAGCTGTTTTTT. It encodes CASSPSRQSNTGELFF.

The chain has TRBV5-8 and TRBJ2-1; D is unclear. V gave up 7 bases and J gave up 4 bases, with 3 bases separating them. Germline lookup yields CDR1 SGHTS and CDR2 YDEGEE. The CDR3 totals 10 residues. The CDR3 DNA reads as TGTGCCAGCCCATACAATGAGCAGTTCTTC. It yields the protein CASPYNEQFF.

The chain joins TRBV9 to TRBJ2-3; D is possibly TRBD2 (6 bases). Trimming cost V 3 bases and J 6 bases, with 17 bases left between them. Per germline, CDR1 SGDLS and CDR2 YYNGEE. The length of the CDR3 is 15 residues. The CDR3 sequence is CASSADGNGGDTQYF. The DNA for the CDR3 is TGTGCCAGCAGCGCGGACGGGAACGGAGGGGATACGCAGTATTTT. Full variable domain (rest looked up from reference TRBV9 and TRBJ2-3): DSGVTQTPKHLITATGQRVTLRCSPRSGDLSVYWYQQSLDQGLQFLIQYYNGEERAKGNILERFSAQQFPDLHSELNLSSLELGDSALYFCASSADGNGGDTQYFGPGTRLTVL.

The V call is TRBV6-6, the J call TRBJ2-7, with a tentative D call TRBD2 (5 bases). Germline loops: CDR1 MNHNY, CDR2 SVGAGI (reference sequence). The CDR3 sequence is 14 residues long. V was pared by 0 bases and J by 3 bases, with 9 bases between. This CDR3 reads CASSYSTGDYEQYF. The CDR3 nucleotides are TGTGCCAGCAGTTACTCGACCGGGGACTACGAGCAGTACTTC.

The rearrangement joins TRBV7-8 to TRBJ2-7; tentatively, D is TRBD1 (5 bases). The V and J ends lost 1 base and 2 bases respectively, with 15 bases between them. CDR3 length equals 16 residues. CDR1 SGHVS and CDR2 FQNEAQ come from the germline V gene. CDR3 coding DNA: TGTGCCAGCAGCTTAGTGGGGCCGGCAGGTACCTACGAGCAGTACTTC. This sequence encodes CASSLVGPAGTYEQYF. Full variable domain (remainder filled in from reference TRBV7-8 and TRBJ2-7): GAGVSQSPRYKVAKRGQDVALRCDPISGHVSLFWYQQALGQGPEFLTYFQNEAQLDKSGLPSDRFFAERPEGSVSTLKIQRTQQEDSAVYLCASSLVGPAGTYEQYFGPGTRLTVT.

The chain is built from TRBV7-2 and TRBJ2-3; D not certain. The V end was cut by 0 bases, the J end by 0 bases, with 10 bases between. Germline V lookup: CDR1 SGHTA, CDR2 FQGNSA. The CDR3 is 16 amino acids. In nucleotides, the CDR3 is TGTGCCAGCAGCTTAGCGTGGCCTCCGAGCACAGATACGCAGTATTTT. This gives the protein CASSLAWPPSTDTQYF.

The chain employs TRBV5-8 and TRBJ1-1; 8 bases line up with TRBD1. V shed 8 bases and J 1 base; nucleotides not matched to a gene: 7. The CDR3 extends over 14 amino acids. CDR1 is SGHTS and CDR2 is YDEGEE in the germline V gene. The CDR3 DNA follows: TGTGCCAGTACACTGACAGGGGAGAACACTGAAGCTTTCTTT. Translation gives CASTLTGENTEAFF. The entire variable domain, with the rest obtained from reference TRBV5-8 and TRBJ1-1, is as follows: EAGVTQSPTHLIKTRGQQATLRCSPISGHTSVYWYQQALGLGLQFLLWYDEGEERNRGNFPPRFSGRQFPNYSSELNVNALELEDSALYLCASTLTGENTEAFFGQGTRLTVV.

The V and J genes are TRBV3-1 (or the pseudogene TRBV3-2) and TRBJ2-3; D call uncertain. Germline V gene lookup returns CDR1 LGHDT and CDR2 YNNKEL (reference sequence). Between the trimmed V and J ends, which lost 0 bases and 5 bases, there was a span of 6 bases. The CDR3 extends over 13 amino acids. The CDR3 DNA reads as TGTGCCAGCAGCCAAGATCACGGAGATACGCAGTATTTT. This sequence encodes CASSQDHGDTQYF.

This chain joins TRBV27 and TRBJ2-3, with D possibly TRBD2 on 6 matching bases. Germline V lookup: CDR1 MNHEY, CDR2 SMNVEV (reference sequence). The V gene lost 3 bases and the J gene lost 4 bases, with 8 bases spanning the gap. This CDR3 comprises 13 residues. Written as DNA, the CDR3 is TGTGCCAGCAGTTTGAAGCGGGCAGATACGCAGTATTTT. It codes for CASSLKRADTQYF.

This clone was counted ten times or more. The genes are TRBV7-7 and TRBJ2-3; tentatively, D is TRBD2 (6 bases). Deletions cut 2 bases from V and 3 bases from J, with 15 bases between. The CDR3 spans 16 residues. Germline assignment: CDR1 SSHAT and CDR2 FNYEAQ (reference sequence). CDR3 amino acids: CASSLCLGEVTDTQYF. CDR3 DNA sequence: TGTGCCAGCAGCTTATGTCTCGGGGAGGTGACAGATACGCAGTATTTT.

The gene calls are TRBV6-2 or TRBV6-3 and TRBJ1-5; D may be TRBD1 (6 bases). Trimming pared 6 bases from V and 4 bases from J, leaving 10 bases between. CDR1 is MNHEY, CDR2 SVGEGT, per germline. The CDR3 covers 13 residues. Here the CDR3 DNA reads TGTGCCAGCAGCCTTACAGGGAATCAGCCCCAGCATTTT. Translation: CASSLTGNQPQHF.

The rearrangement links TRBV19 to TRBJ1-2; 9 bases agree with TRBD1. CDR3 length: 16 residues. The germline gives CDR1 LNHDA, CDR2 SQIVND (reference sequence). Germline trimming cut 4 bases from V and 4 bases from J; bases unmatched to any gene: 10. The CDR3 here is CASSTQGQGIGYGYTF. DNA of the CDR3: TGTGCCAGTAGTACCCAGGGACAGGGCATTGGCTATGGCTACACCTTC.

The rearrangement uses TRBV7-9 and TRBJ2-7; 7 bases align to TRBD1. Looked up from germline, CDR1 is SEHNR and CDR2 is FQNEAQ (reference sequence). The V and J ends lost 4 bases and 4 bases, in that order; junction bases with no gene match: 1. The CDR3 consists of 12 residues. CDR3 coding DNA: TGTGCCAGCAGCTCGACAGGGTACGAGCAGTACTTC. This translates into CASSSTGYEQYF.

The gene calls are TRBV15 and TRBJ2-7; 7 nucleotides align to TRBD1. Germline CDR1 LNHNV, CDR2 YYDKDF (reference sequence). The CDR3 consists of 16 residues. J was trimmed by 5 bases and V by 3 bases; bases with no gene match: 13. CDR3 DNA sequence: TGTGCCACCAGCAGTGTCGTTAGGGGGCAGGAGGACGAGCAGTACTTC. Amino acids: CATSSVVRGQEDEQYF.

This sequence joins TRBV7-2 and TRBJ2-2; the D gene is possibly TRBD2 (6 bases). V lost 1 base, J lost 6 bases, and 15 bases lay in between. Germline assignment: CDR1 SGHTA and CDR2 FQGNSA. This CDR3 is 16 amino acids long. For the CDR3, the DNA is TGTGCCAGCAGCTTAGTTAGACTTAGCGGTCCCGGGGAGCTGTTTTTT. Protein: CASSLVRLSGPGELFF.

The chain links TRBV19 to TRBJ2-2; the D gene is possibly TRBD1 (6 bases). The length of the CDR3 is 13 residues. Germline lookup yields CDR1 LNHDA and CDR2 SQIVND (reference sequence). V shed 4 bases and J shed 6 bases, with 9 bases lying between them. The CDR3 spells CASSNRDAGELFF. The CDR3 region has the DNA TGTGCCAGTAGTAACAGGGACGCCGGGGAGCTGTTTTTT.

The chain recombines TRBV28 with TRBJ2-1; 10 bases are a match to TRBD2. Germline CDR1 and CDR2: MDHEN and SYDVKM. The ends lost 5 bases at V and 6 bases at J; junction bases unmatched: 4. The CDR3 extends over 14 amino acids. CDR3 bases: TGTGCCAGCAGTCTCAGCGGGAGGGCCAATGAGCAGTTCTTC. Translation: CASSLSGRANEQFF.

This clone was detected once. This sequence joins TRBV2 and TRBJ1-5, with 7 bases lining up with TRBD1. Looked up from germline, CDR1 is SNHLY and CDR2 is FYNNEI. The trim removed 9 bases at V and 2 bases at J, leaving 10 bases unmatched. The CDR3 has 15 residues. For the CDR3, the DNA is TGTGCCAGTGATCGGAGACAGGGTGGCAATCAGCCCCAGCATTTT. Translating gives CASDRRQGGNQPQHF.

The J gene is TRBJ2-3, the V gene TRBV11-2; TRBD2 is a possible D gene (6 bases). CDR1 is SGHAT and CDR2 is FQNNGV in the germline V gene. The V gene lost 1 base and the J gene lost 1 base, with 9 bases spanning the gap. The CDR3 is 15 amino acids. The CDR3 DNA is TGTGCCAGCAGCTTAGTGCGGGGACGCACAGATACGCAGTATTTT. It is translated as CASSLVRGRTDTQYF.

This chain joins TRBV2 and TRBJ2-3; 10 bases align to TRBD2. Germline trimming cut 7 bases from V and 7 bases from J; bases unmatched to any gene: 14. The germline V gene encodes CDR1 SNHLY and CDR2 FYNNEI. The CDR3 spans 16 residues. CDR3 coding DNA: TGTGCCAGCACCATACCGGGACTAGCGACTGGGAATACGCAGTATTTT. This gives the protein CASTIPGLATGNTQYF.

V gene TRBV11-2 combines with J gene TRBJ2-1, with 11 bases aligning to TRBD1. The V and J ends lost 8 bases and 7 bases, in that order; junction bases with no gene match: 7. The CDR3 totals 14 residues. The germline gives CDR1 SGHAT, CDR2 FQNNGV. CDR3 protein: CASYPGQGENEQFF. In DNA form, the CDR3 reads TGTGCCAGCTACCCGGGACAGGGGGAAAATGAGCAGTTCTTC.